These 8 T cell receptor beta chains were sequenced from one sample in a study of siplizumab effects on memory and regulatory T cells. These receptors' targets are unknown. Clones were sequenced by immunoSEQ multiplex PCR, and TCRdb holds only the in-frame ones, with some missing. The sample holds approximately 13,000 clones; 30% to 40% are singletons and the top ten take 10%. In the mixed lymphocyte reaction, cells were cocultured for 5 to 7 days at 37°C. The sample was CFSE-low (dividing) CD8+ T cells sorted from an allogeneic mixed lymphocyte reaction. Receptors originate from a human donor in good health; the cells came from an allogeneic mixed lymphocyte reaction.

Notes on this clone: The same CDR3 is also encoded by other DNA sequences in this sample. This sequence joins TRBV4-1 and TRBJ2-7; TRBD2 might be the D (6 bases). The CDR3 totals 13 residues. Germline CDR1 and CDR2: MGHRA and YSYEKL. The V gene lost 4 bases and the J gene lost 2 bases, with 9 bases spanning the gap. This CDR3 reads CASSPGLTYEQYF. The DNA for the CDR3 is TGCGCCAGCAGCCCGGGACTTACCTACGAGCAGTACTTC.

The chain couples TRBV4-1 to TRBJ2-1; TRBD2 matches 7 bases. J lost 3 bases, V lost 0 bases, and 5 bases had no gene match. This CDR3 contains 16 residues. Germline V gene sequence: CDR1 MGHRA, CDR2 YSYEKL. This chain's CDR3 is CASSQERLADYNEQFF. CDR3 DNA: TGCGCCAGCAGCCAAGAACGGCTAGCGGACTACAATGAGCAGTTCTTC.

The genes are TRBV6-1 and TRBJ2-1; weak D call: TRBD2 (5 bases). This CDR3 is 11 amino acids long. Trimming pared 5 bases from V and 10 bases from J, leaving 9 bases between. CDR1 and CDR2 (germline): MNHNS, SASEGT. DNA of the CDR3: TGTGCCAGCAGTTACCCGGGAGAGCAGTTCTTC. The encoded protein is CASSYPGEQFF.

Points on this clone: The sample has other DNA sequences that encode this CDR3 too. The gene calls are TRBV7-9 and TRBJ1-2, with 9 nucleotides matching TRBD1. Losses at the gene ends were 5 bases for V and 5 bases for J; bases not matched to a gene: 15. The CDR3 spans 17 residues. Per the germline V gene, CDR1 is SEHNR and CDR2 is FQNEAQ (reference sequence). The CDR3 spells CASSRSDTGQGSYGYTF. The CDR3 nucleotides are TGTGCCAGCAGCCGATCAGATACGGGACAGGGTTCTTATGGCTACACCTTC.

The rearrangement joins TRBV13 to TRBJ2-1; TRBD2 might be the D (5 bases). Between the trimmed V and J ends, which lost 2 bases and 8 bases, there was a span of 13 bases. The CDR3 consists of 14 residues. The germline V gene encodes CDR1 PRHDT and CDR2 FYEKMQ (reference sequence). The CDR3 loop is CASSLTLRGHEQFF. In DNA form, the CDR3 reads TGTGCCAGCAGCTTAACACTCCGGGGTCATGAGCAGTTCTTC.

This clone was seen a few times. J is TRBJ2-7 and V is TRBV7-9; D is unresolved. The V gene lost 6 bases and the J gene lost 3 bases, with 12 bases spanning the gap. Germline V gene lookup returns CDR1 SEHNR and CDR2 FQNEAQ (reference sequence). CDR3 length equals 13 residues. The CDR3 sequence is CASRPPHIYEQYF. The CDR3 DNA follows: TGTGCCAGCAGACCACCCCACATCTACGAGCAGTACTTC.

V usage is TRBV15 and J usage is TRBJ1-4, with TRBD1 identical over 10 bases. V was pared by 7 bases and J by 8 bases, with 13 bases of the junction left unmatched. This CDR3 is 16 amino acids long. Germline CDR1 is LNHNV and CDR2 is YYDKDF (reference sequence). The CDR3 protein is CATTRDRGALGEKLFF. CDR3 DNA sequence: TGTGCCACCACCCGGGACAGGGGAGCGTTGGGGGAAAAACTGTTTTTT.

V usage is TRBV18 and J usage is TRBJ1-1, with D possibly TRBD1 on 6 matching bases. The V end was cut by 6 bases, the J end by 1 base, with 9 bases between. The CDR3 extends over 13 amino acids. CDR1 and CDR2 from the germline V gene are KGHSH and LQKENI. The CDR3 DNA reads TGTGCCAGCTCCGGACAGCAGAACACTGAAGCTTTCTTT. The encoded protein is CASSGQQNTEAFF.